This T cell receptor (beta chain) comes out of a study of T-cell memory formation after mild COVID-19. Study-wide results and limits: Clones contracting over day 15 to 85 were CD4/CD8 balanced, with later expanders leaning CD4+. The SARS-CoV-2 specificity of second-wave clones reaching peak at day 37 remained unverified. Mainly CM and EM harbored the contracting CD4+ clones; mainly EMRA harbored the CD8+ ones.

A word on this clonotype: Antigen specificity is unknown.

Using its own MiXCR run on the 5' RACE reads, TCRdb lists one record per CDR3 protein. The sample holds 400,000 to 500,000 distinct CDR3 sequences, 20% to 25% seen once. CDR1 and CDR2 (germline): DFQATT, SNEGSKA (reference sequence). Trimming cost V 2 bases and J 3 bases, with 10 bases left between them. The CDR3 totals 14 residues. The sequence came from an adult woman who had mild COVID-19 (a few samples of this study predate the infection). Cell type and time point are not known. The chain is built from TRBV20-1 and TRBJ1-4; D is ambiguous. What was sequenced was PBMCs or a T cell subset sorted from them (not recorded which). CDR3 residues: CSARLGRSNEKLFF. The DNA of the CDR3 is TGCAGTGCTAGACTGGGCAGGTCTAATGAAAAACTGTTTTTT.